This T cell receptor beta chain came from a study of T cell changes during pregnancy in multiple sclerosis. Libraries were prepared by immunoSEQ multiplex PCR; TCRdb keeps only in-frame clonotypes and omits some of them. The table lists about 55,000 clones, approximately 90% of them singletons. The V and J ends lost 9 bases and 3 bases, in that order; junction bases with no gene match: 5. CDR1 and CDR2 (germline): MNHNY, SVGAGI (reference sequence). The CDR3 consists of 13 residues. The origin of this receptor is a female donor with multiple sclerosis, enrolled in a pregnancy study. This specimen was CD4+ T cells from peripheral blood mononuclear cells, taken in the first trimester of pregnancy. The chain joins TRBV6-6 to TRBJ1-3; 7 bases are a match to TRBD1. The CDR3 protein is CASERGLGNTIYF. CDR3 DNA sequence: TGTGCCAGTGAAAGGGGGCTTGGAAACACCATATATTTT.